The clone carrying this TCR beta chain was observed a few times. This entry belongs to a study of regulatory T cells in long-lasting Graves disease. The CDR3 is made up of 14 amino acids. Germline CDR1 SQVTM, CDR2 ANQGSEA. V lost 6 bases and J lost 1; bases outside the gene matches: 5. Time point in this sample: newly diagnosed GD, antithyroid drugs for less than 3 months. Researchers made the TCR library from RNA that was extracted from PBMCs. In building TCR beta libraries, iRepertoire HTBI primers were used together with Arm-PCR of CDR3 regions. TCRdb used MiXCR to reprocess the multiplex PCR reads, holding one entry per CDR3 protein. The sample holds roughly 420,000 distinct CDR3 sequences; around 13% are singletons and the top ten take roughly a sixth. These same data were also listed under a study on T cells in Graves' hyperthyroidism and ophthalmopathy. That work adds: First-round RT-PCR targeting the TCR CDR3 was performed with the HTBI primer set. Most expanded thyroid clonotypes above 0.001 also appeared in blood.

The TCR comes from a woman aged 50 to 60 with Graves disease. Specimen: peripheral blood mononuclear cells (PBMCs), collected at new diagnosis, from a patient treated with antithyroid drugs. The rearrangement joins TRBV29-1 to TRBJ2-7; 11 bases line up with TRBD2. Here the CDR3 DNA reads TGCAGCGTGCTGACTAGCGGGGCATCCTACGAGCAGTACTTC. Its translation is CSVLTSGASYEQYF.